The 32 T cell receptor beta chains below were found in one sample sequenced in a study of blood T cell repertoires in COVID-19. Sequenced by immunoSEQ multiplex PCR; TCRdb stores in-frame clones only, minus some. The sample lists about 440,000 clones, about 85% occurring once. Sample: PBMCs or T cells enriched from blood (not recorded which). All receptors derive from a woman under 30 with acute COVID-19.

This chain uses TRBV14 with TRBJ1-3; D is perhaps TRBD1 (5 bases). The V and J ends lost 1 base and 3 bases respectively, with 13 bases between them. This CDR3 has 16 residues. The germline V gene has CDR1 SGHDN and CDR2 FVKESK. In DNA form, the CDR3 reads TGTGCCAGCAGCCAAGGCAGGGTGAAATTTGGAAACACCATATATTTT. Its translation: CASSQGRVKFGNTIYF.

This chain links TRBV10-2 with TRBJ2-2, with 15 positions matching TRBD2. With V trimmed by 7 bases and J by 6 bases, 6 bases remained unmatched. Germline CDR1 and CDR2: WSHSY and SAAADI. The CDR3 consists of 16 residues. CDR3 DNA sequence: TGCGCCAGCAACAAAGGACTAGCGGGGGGGCCCGGGGAGCTGTTTTTT. Residues: CASNKGLAGGPGELFF.

The genes are TRBV9 and TRBJ1-3; TRBD1 aligns across 7 bases. The CDR3 has 16 residues. Germline values: CDR1 SGDLS, CDR2 YYNGEE. Trimming removed 3 bases from V and 0 bases from J; junction bases left unmatched: 6. The CDR3 reads CASSAPDRASGNTIYF. For the CDR3, the DNA is TGTGCCAGCAGCGCCCCCGACAGGGCCTCTGGAAACACCATATATTTT.

The chain links TRBV5-1 to TRBJ2-5; D may be TRBD2 (6 bases). Germline CDR1 is SGHRS and CDR2 is YFSETQ. The CDR3 is 15 residues long. Between the trimmed V and J ends, which lost 0 bases and 2 bases, there was a span of 11 bases. The CDR3 DNA sequence: TGCGCCAGCAGCTTGGCCGGGGGAAAACAAGAGACCCAGTACTTC. It codes for CASSLAGGKQETQYF.

Comment on this clone: Other DNA sequences in the same sample also yield this CDR3. The J gene is TRBJ1-2, the V gene TRBV28; the D is unclear. Germline loops: CDR1 MDHEN, CDR2 SYDVKM. This CDR3 is 11 amino acids long. V lost 3 bases and J lost 7, with 6 bases in between. CDR3 nucleotides: TGTGCCAGCAGTTTTCGGGGTGGCTACACCTTC. Translation: CASSFRGGYTF.

In its sample, this clone was seen a few times. This CDR3 is also generated by other DNA sequences in the sample. V gene TRBV4-1 combines with J gene TRBJ2-7; 10 positions match TRBD1. The V gene's germline CDR1 is MGHRA and CDR2 YSYEKL. The CDR3 runs to 15 residues. J was trimmed by 2 bases and V by 1 base; bases with no gene match: 2. CDR3 sequence reads: CASSQGTGGTYEQYF. The CDR3 DNA sequence: TGCGCCAGCAGCCAAGGGACAGGGGGGACCTACGAGCAGTACTTC.

This clone was found once. The rearrangement joins TRBV2 to TRBJ2-3; 10 positions match TRBD2. The CDR3 extends over 16 amino acids. Germline CDR1 and CDR2: SNHLY and FYNNEI. V shed 2 bases, J shed 6 bases, and the junction held 8 bases outside the gene matches. CDR3 nucleotides: TGTGCCAGCAGTGAATTGCTAGCGGGAGAAAGGGATACGCAGTATTTT. It codes for CASSELLAGERDTQYF.

V is TRBV5-1 and J is TRBJ1-1; 7 bases line up with TRBD1. The trim removed 4 bases at V and 1 base at J, leaving 7 bases unmatched. The CDR3 runs 15 residues. CDR1 and CDR2 from the germline V gene are SGHRS and YFSETQ. The CDR3 spells CASSTAGTENTEAFF. In DNA, the CDR3 is TGCGCCAGCAGCACGGCCGGGACAGAGAACACTGAAGCTTTCTTT. Looking up the rest from reference TRBV5-1 and TRBJ1-1 gives the full variable domain: KAGVTQTPRYLIKTRGQQVTLSCSPISGHRSVSWYQQTPGQGLQFLFEYFSETQRNKGNFPGRFSGRQFSNSRSEMNVSTLELGDSALYLCASSTAGTENTEAFFGQGTRLTVV.

The chain has TRBV10-2 and TRBJ2-7, with D possibly being TRBD1 (5 bases). Trimming took 4 bases from V and 5 from J, leaving 18 bases between them. Looked up from germline, CDR1 is WSHSY and CDR2 is SAAADI. CDR3 length equals 15 residues. The CDR3 loop reads CASSAFRDSYNEQYF. The CDR3 DNA reads TGCGCCAGCAGTGCGTTTAGAGACAGCTATAACGAGCAGTACTTC.

V and J are TRBV19 and TRBJ1-3; D is ambiguous. V lost 6 bases and J 6 bases, leaving 15 bases between the germline ends. The germline gives CDR1 LNHDA, CDR2 SQIVND (reference sequence). CDR3 length: 14 amino acids. CDR3 in DNA: TGTGCCAGTAGGATAACCAGTGGTACAAACACCATATATTTT. This sequence encodes CASRITSGTNTIYF.

This sequence joins TRBV28 and TRBJ1-4; 7 nucleotides match TRBD1. V was pared by 5 bases and J by 5 bases, with 29 bases of the junction left unmatched. The CDR3 runs 22 residues. Germline V gives CDR1 MDHEN, CDR2 SYDVKM. CDR3 in DNA: TGTGCCAGCAGTCCCATCCCACTCCCTCTACCCTCGACCCGGGACAGAAATGAAAAACTGTTTTTT. Translating it yields CASSPIPLPLPSTRDRNEKLFF.

V and J are TRBV19 and TRBJ1-1; a possible D gene is TRBD1 (5 bases). With 7 bases removed from V and 0 bases from J, the gap between germline ends came to 15 bases. The CDR3 loop spans 15 amino acids. The germline gives CDR1 LNHDA, CDR2 SQIVND (reference sequence). CDR3 coding DNA: TGTGCCAGTACGGAACAGGCCTTGATGAACACTGAAGCTTTCTTT. Protein product: CASTEQALMNTEAFF.

This clone was seen once. The chain combines TRBV27 with TRBJ1-4, with TRBD1 matching 9 bases. With 6 bases clipped from V and 3 bases from J, the junction kept 8 bases outside the gene matches. This CDR3 spans 16 amino acids. CDR1 and CDR2 (germline): MNHEY, SMNVEV (reference sequence). The CDR3 spells CASRNRGRPANEKLFF. Here the CDR3 DNA reads TGTGCCAGCAGAAACAGGGGGCGACCGGCTAATGAAAAACTGTTTTTT.

The V gene is TRBV19, the J gene TRBJ1-1; D call uncertain. With 5 bases removed from V and 6 bases from J, the gap between germline ends came to 16 bases. This CDR3 is 14 amino acids long. CDR1 LNHDA and CDR2 SQIVND come from the germline V gene (reference sequence). This chain's CDR3 is CASSPRRGSAEAFF. The CDR3 DNA sequence: TGTGCCAGTAGTCCGCGACGGGGAAGTGCTGAAGCTTTCTTT.

This sequence joins TRBV5-8 and TRBJ1-2, with D possibly being TRBD1 (5 bases). Germline loops: CDR1 SGHTS, CDR2 YDEGEE. Trimming left V 2 bases short and J 5 bases short, with 10 bases between. CDR3 length equals 13 residues. Here the CDR3 reads CASSFDRTYGYTF. The DNA for the CDR3 is TGTGCCAGCAGCTTCGACAGAACTTATGGCTACACCTTC.

The V gene is TRBV28, the J gene TRBJ2-6; maybe TRBD1 (5 bases). The germline gives CDR1 MDHEN, CDR2 SYDVKM. Trimming removed 11 bases from V and 4 bases from J, with 18 bases in between. The CDR3 totals 15 residues. As DNA, the CDR3 is TGTGCCCCGGTTTTTCAGGGCGCCGGGGCCAACGTCCTGACTTTC. This encodes CAPVFQGAGANVLTF.

The rearrangement joins TRBV5-1 to TRBJ1-1; tentatively, D is TRBD1 (6 bases). Germline CDR1 reads SGHRS; CDR2 reads YFSETQ. V gave up 4 bases and J gave up 8 bases, with 21 bases separating them. There are 15 residues in the CDR3. The CDR3 sequence: CASSPSSGGQSEAFF. The CDR3 nucleotides read TGCGCCAGCAGCCCCAGTTCAGGAGGACAGTCAGAAGCTTTCTTT.

This clone has just one count. The CDR3 region has the DNA TGTGCCAGCAGTGACCGACAGGGAGGAGGCACTGAAGCTTTCTTT. Its protein is CASSDRQGGGTEAFF. The genes are TRBV2 and TRBJ1-1, with 7 bases aligning to TRBD1. The J segment lost 4 bases and the V segment lost 3 bases, leaving 8 bases of the junction unmatched. The CDR3 is 15 residues long. The germline CDR1 and CDR2 sequences are SNHLY and FYNNEI.

V and J are TRBV11-2 and TRBJ1-1, with TRBD1 as a possible D gene (6 bases). This CDR3 has 18 residues. From germline, CDR1 is SGHAT and CDR2 FQNNGV. V dropped 8 bases and J dropped 0 bases, with 25 bases sitting between them. CDR3 nucleotide sequence: TGTGCCAGCCTCCCCAGGGGCCATTATGGACAGCTGAACACTGAAGCTTTCTTT. Translated: CASLPRGHYGQLNTEAFF.

The chain is built from TRBV7-8 and TRBJ1-5; 7 bases fit TRBD1. Unmatched junction bases numbered 6, after V lost 3 bases and J lost 1 base. Per the germline V gene, CDR1 is SGHVS and CDR2 is FQNEAQ. This CDR3 contains 16 residues. DNA of the CDR3: TGTGCCAGCAGCTTTAGTGGCAGGGGGAGCAATCAGCCCCAGCATTTT. Translated, it gives CASSFSGRGSNQPQHF. Full variable domain (outside the CDR3, taken from reference TRBV7-8 and TRBJ1-5): GAGVSQSPRYKVAKRGQDVALRCDPISGHVSLFWYQQALGQGPEFLTYFQNEAQLDKSGLPSDRFFAERPEGSVSTLKIQRTQQEDSAVYLCASSFSGRGSNQPQHFGDGTRLSIL.

V is TRBV11-3 and J is TRBJ2-1; D not resolved. Per the germline V gene, CDR1 is SGHNT and CDR2 is YENEEA. This CDR3 is 13 amino acids long. V shed 0 bases and J shed 8 bases, with 8 bases lying between them. The CDR3, as DNA: TGTGCCAGCAGCTTAGAGTTTGACTATGAGCAGTTCTTC. It encodes CASSLEFDYEQFF.

The chain is built from TRBV12-3 or TRBV12-4 and TRBJ2-1, with D possibly matching TRBD1 (5 bases). V was pared by 2 bases and J by 6 bases, with 8 bases between. The CDR3 is 13 residues long. CDR3 loop: CASSLRRANEQFF. The CDR3 DNA sequence: TGTGCCAGCAGTTTACGCAGGGCCAATGAGCAGTTCTTC.

The gene calls are TRBV5-1 and TRBJ2-7, with 7 positions matching TRBD1. After removal of 4 bases from V and 0 bases from J, the junction contained 4 bases not matched to a gene. Germline loops: CDR1 SGHRS, CDR2 YFSETQ. CDR3 length: 14 residues. This CDR3 is CASSPGDSSYEQYF. CDR3 coding DNA: TGCGCCAGCAGCCCCGGGGACAGCTCCTACGAGCAGTACTTC.

V usage is TRBV2 and J usage is TRBJ1-6; 7 nucleotides agree with TRBD1. With 7 bases clipped from V and 8 bases from J, the junction kept 11 bases outside the gene matches. Germline assignment: CDR1 SNHLY and CDR2 FYNNEI. The length of the CDR3 is 15 residues. CDR3 sequence: CASTGDSFLDSPLHF. CDR3 DNA: TGTGCCAGCACCGGGGACAGTTTCTTGGATTCACCCCTCCACTTT.

V and J are TRBV15 and TRBJ1-3; 8 bases align to TRBD1. Germline-derived CDR1 and CDR2 are LNHNV and YYDKDF (reference sequence). After removal of 3 bases from V and 4 bases from J, the junction contained 11 bases not matched to a gene. This CDR3 has 17 amino acids. CDR3 sequence (DNA): TGTGCCACCAGCAGCGAAATCCAGGGGGCGCGGGGAAACACCATATATTTT. Translation: CATSSEIQGARGNTIYF.

The V call is TRBV7-9, the J call TRBJ2-7, with D perhaps matching TRBD2 (5 bases). CDR3 length: 12 amino acids. V lost 1 base to trimming and J lost 7 bases, with 8 bases between them. The germline gives CDR1 SEHNR, CDR2 FQNEAQ (reference sequence). The CDR3 coding sequence is TGTGCCAGCAGCTTAGGGGAGAGGGAGCAGTACTTC. Translating it yields CASSLGEREQYF.

This chain connects TRBV15 to TRBJ1-6; TRBD1 matches at 8 bases. Per the germline V gene, CDR1 is LNHNV and CDR2 is YYDKDF (reference sequence). V lost 3 bases and J lost 6; bases outside the gene matches: 1. This CDR3 is 14 amino acids long. This CDR3 is CATSSGQGNSPLHF. The CDR3 bases are TGTGCCACCAGCAGCGGACAGGGTAATTCACCCCTCCACTTT.

CDR3 sequence reads: CASSQVLAGEETQYF. The CDR3 DNA follows: TGTGCCAGCAGCCAAGTGCTAGCGGGGGAAGAGACCCAGTACTTC. V usage is TRBV4-2 and J usage is TRBJ2-5, with 10 bases aligning to TRBD2. J was trimmed by 3 bases and V by 1 base; bases with no gene match: 2. Germline V lookup: CDR1 LGHNA, CDR2 YNFKEQ. This CDR3 is built from 15 residues.

This rearrangement joins TRBV9 to TRBJ2-3; TRBD2 agrees at 12 bases. The CDR3 covers 14 residues. Germline lookup yields CDR1 SGDLS and CDR2 YYNGEE. Germline trimming cut 3 bases from V and 5 bases from J; bases unmatched to any gene: 1. The CDR3 reads CASSGLAGVDTQYF. In DNA, the CDR3 is TGTGCCAGCAGCGGACTAGCGGGAGTAGATACGCAGTATTTT.

The CDR3: CASGQGQSYNEQFF. The CDR3, as DNA: TGTGCTAGTGGCCAGGGACAGTCCTACAATGAGCAGTTCTTC. The rearrangement uses TRBV12-5 and TRBJ2-1; 7 bases are shared with TRBD1. V lost 6 bases, J lost 1 base, and 3 bases stayed unmatched. The CDR3 is 14 amino acids. Germline loops: CDR1 LGHNT, CDR2 FRNRAP.

This chain joins TRBV28 and TRBJ2-7; D perhaps matches TRBD1 (5 bases). Per germline, CDR1 MDHEN and CDR2 SYDVKM. Trimming cost V 5 bases and J 3 bases, with 11 bases left between them. The CDR3 runs 13 residues. The CDR3 region has the DNA TGTGCCAGCAGTCACGACAGAAACTACGAGCAGTACTTC. Translation: CASSHDRNYEQYF.

The rearrangement uses TRBV7-9 and TRBJ1-1, with TRBD1 matching over 9 bases. Trimming removed 1 base from V and 5 bases from J; junction bases left unmatched: 5. The CDR3 consists of 15 residues. The germline CDR1 and CDR2 sequences are SEHNR and FQNEAQ (reference sequence). The DNA of the CDR3 is TGTGCCAGCAGCTTAGGGGACAGGGTCGGTACTGAAGCTTTCTTT. Encoded protein: CASSLGDRVGTEAFF.